These T cell receptor beta chains were read from a single sample in a study of cytomegalovirus exposure and HLA in healthy donors. The repertoire was sequenced with immunoSEQ multiplex PCR; TCRdb's copy has only in-frame clones and lacks some. The sample consists of more than 30,000 clones, 65% to 70% of them appearing once. Sequencing was carried out using PBMCs. These receptors were obtained from a man aged 35-49 years in good health and CMV-seropositive. The CDR3 runs from the conserved cysteine through the conserved F or W. D genes are given only for firm matches. Clone size is not always given. Where it is, it says once, few, many or a class for expanded clones.

-	TRBV19	TRBD1	TRBJ1-2	CASSPGTGDNGYTF	TGTGCCAGTAGTCCGGGGACAGGGGATAATGGCTACACCTTC
-	TRBV2	-	TRBJ2-7	CASRQGREQYF	TGTGCCAGCAGGCAGGGGAGAGAGCAGTACTTC
-	TRBV5-8	TRBD1	TRBJ2-5	CASSVGTGQETQYF	TGTGCCAGCAGCGTAGGGACAGGTCAAGAGACCCAGTACTTC
-	TRBV27	TRBD1	TRBJ1-1	CASSSRGMNTEAFF	TGTGCCAGCAGTTCCAGGGGGATGAACACTGAAGCTTTCTTT
-	TRBV19	TRBD2	TRBJ2-7	CASSASGTSGYEQYF	TGTGCCAGTAGTGCCTCTGGGACTAGCGGCTACGAGCAGTACTTC
-	TRBV7-2	-	TRBJ1-5	CASSSGAGSGQPQHF	TGTGCCAGCAGTTCCGGTGCGGGTTCAGGTCAGCCCCAGCATTTT
-	TRBV9	-	TRBJ2-3	CASSVDSGTDTQYF	TGTGCCAGCAGCGTAGACTCGGGCACAGATACGCAGTATTTT
-	TRBV19	TRBD1	TRBJ2-2	CASSTSTGRTGELFF	TGTGCCAGTAGTACTTCGACAGGGCGTACCGGGGAGCTGTTTTTT
few	TRBV5-1	TRBD1	TRBJ1-2	CASRTGDNYGYTF	TGCGCCAGCCGGACAGGGGACAACTATGGCTACACCTTC
-	TRBV2	-	TRBJ1-1	CASLVQGYTEAFF	TGTGCCAGCCTGGTGCAGGGATACACTGAAGCTTTCTTT
-	TRBV9	TRBD2	TRBJ2-1	CASSVVSGSYNEQFF	TGTGCCAGCAGCGTAGTTAGCGGGTCCTACAATGAGCAGTTCTTC
once	TRBV14	-	TRBJ2-7	CASSPNRGQLNYEQYF	TGTGCCAGCAGCCCAAATCGTGGACAGTTAAATTACGAGCAGTACTTC
once	TRBV10-3	-	TRBJ1-2	CAISESREGYGYTF	TGTGCCATCAGTGAGTCACGTGAGGGATATGGCTACACCTTC
once	TRBV5-1	TRBD1	TRBJ1-6	CASSLGQGYNSPLHF	TGCGCCAGCAGCTTGGGACAGGGATATAATTCACCCCTCCACTTT
-	TRBV6-6	TRBD1	TRBJ2-2	CASTDRESTGELFF	TGTGCCAGCACGGACAGGGAGTCGACCGGGGAGCTGTTTTTT
-	TRBV12-1	-	TRBJ2-7	CASSFECGESSYEQYF	TGTGCCAGCAGCTTTGAGTGTGGGGAGAGCTCCTACGAGCAGTACTTC
once	TRBV6-6	-	TRBJ2-2	CASSYPTRDTGELFF	TGTGCCAGCAGTTATCCTACTAGAGACACCGGGGAGCTGTTTTTT
-	TRBV27	TRBD1	TRBJ1-1	CASASRQGMNTEAFF	TGTGCCAGCGCCTCCCGACAGGGAATGAACACTGAAGCTTTCTTT
-	TRBV18	-	TRBJ1-2	CASSPLNGGPYGYTF	TGTGCCAGCTCACCACTTAACGGGGGACCCTATGGCTACACCTTC
few	TRBV6-1	-	TRBJ2-5	CASSEERRSWETQYF	TGTGCCAGCAGTGAAGAACGTCGGAGTTGGGAGACCCAGTACTTC
-	TRBV25-1	-	TRBJ2-5	CASSREETQYF	TGTGCCAGCAGCAGGGAAGAGACCCAGTACTTC
once	TRBV4-1	-	TRBJ1-4	CASSQGPLQGGDEKLFF	TGCGCCAGCAGCCAAGGCCCCCTACAGGGTGGGGATGAAAAACTGTTTTTT
-	TRBV7-6	TRBD1	TRBJ2-1	CASSLGQGKVDEQFF	TGTGCCAGCAGCTTAGGACAGGGGAAGGTCGATGAGCAGTTCTTC
few	TRBV2	-	TRBJ2-7	CASIGEPYEQYF	TGTGCCAGCATCGGAGAGCCTTACGAGCAGTACTTC
-	TRBV7-8	-	TRBJ1-5	CASSLAGEGQPQHF	TGTGCCAGCAGCTTAGCAGGGGAGGGGCAGCCCCAGCATTTT
once	TRBV9	-	TRBJ1-3	CASSPEGEYF	TGTGCCAGCAGCCCCGAAGGAGAATATTTT
-	TRBV5-6	-	TRBJ2-3	CASSLRGGYADTQYF	TGTGCCAGCAGCTTAAGGGGGGGGTATGCAGATACGCAGTATTTT
-	TRBV5-3	-	TRBJ1-3	CARSLKRESSGNTIYF	TGTGCCAGAAGCCTCAAAAGGGAGAGCTCTGGAAACACCATATATTTT
-	TRBV28	-	TRBJ2-2	CASGNRGTGELFF	TGTGCCAGCGGGAATCGGGGCACCGGGGAGCTGTTTTTT
-	TRBV5-8	TRBD1	TRBJ1-2	CASSPRTGVIGYTF	TGTGCCAGCAGCCCCCGGACAGGGGTAATAGGCTACACCTTC
-	TRBV7-2	-	TRBJ2-5	CASSLGLETWETQYF	TGTGCCAGCAGCTTAGGGCTAGAGACGTGGGAGACCCAGTACTTC
few	TRBV7-2	-	TRBJ1-6	CASSLATGPHNSPLHF	TGTGCCAGCAGCTTAGCGACTGGCCCGCATAATTCACCCCTCCACTTT
-	TRBV10-3	-	TRBJ2-5	CAISEGEEETQYF	TGTGCCATCAGTGAAGGGGAGGAAGAGACCCAGTACTTC
-	TRBV5-1	-	TRBJ1-5	CASSSSSGNQPQHF	TGCGCCAGCAGCTCGTCCTCGGGCAATCAGCCCCAGCATTTT
-	TRBV2	TRBD1	TRBJ2-1	CASSEVGTGFNEQFF	TGTGCCAGCAGTGAAGTAGGGACAGGGTTCAATGAGCAGTTCTTC
-	TRBV6-4	TRBD1	TRBJ2-2	CASSVGQGRELFF	TGTGCCAGCAGTGTGGGACAGGGAAGGGAGCTGTTTTTT
-	TRBV4-1	-	TRBJ2-3	CASSQFAGRGTDTQYF	TGCGCCAGCAGCCAATTCGCGGGGCGGGGCACAGATACGCAGTATTTT
-	TRBV5-6	-	TRBJ2-5	CASSLWLGGAIWETQYF	TGTGCCAGCAGCTTGTGGTTAGGCGGGGCCATCTGGGAGACCCAGTACTTC
once	TRBV19	TRBD1	TRBJ2-5	CASSRQGAVTHETQYF	TGTGCCAGTAGTAGACAGGGGGCAGTGACTCACGAGACCCAGTACTTC
few	TRBV7-2	-	TRBJ1-5	CASSLNRGGQPQHF	TGTGCCAGCAGCTTAAATCGAGGTGGACAGCCCCAGCATTTT
-	TRBV7-8	-	TRBJ2-3	CASSLELASDTQYF	TGTGCCAGCAGCTTAGAACTAGCTTCAGATACGCAGTATTTT
medium-sized	TRBV2	TRBD1	TRBJ1-2	CASSELQGAMNGYTF	TGTGCCAGCAGTGAACTACAGGGGGCAATGAATGGCTACACCTTC
-	TRBV2	-	TRBJ2-1	CASSVESSYNEQFF	TGTGCCAGCAGTGTGGAGAGCTCCTACAATGAGCAGTTCTTC
-	TRBV25-1	-	TRBJ1-2	CASSEGGRYGYTF	TGTGCCAGCAGTGAAGGGGGGAGATATGGCTACACCTTC
-	TRBV5-6	-	TRBJ2-1	CASSLVSQSYNEQFF	TGTGCCAGCAGCTTGGTCAGTCAGTCCTACAATGAGCAGTTCTTC
few	TRBV6-1	-	TRBJ1-1	CASSAPGSSHTEAFF	TGTGCCAGCAGTGCTCCAGGGTCCTCGCACACTGAAGCTTTCTTT
once	TRBV4-2	TRBD1	TRBJ2-2	CASSHLAGQGGTGELFF	TGTGCCAGCAGCCACCTCGCCGGACAGGGGGGAACCGGGGAGCTGTTTTTT
-	TRBV7-9	-	TRBJ2-5	CASTPTWGGAGTQYF	TGTGCCAGCACCCCTACGTGGGGGGGCGCAGGGACCCAGTACTTC